One sample yielded the 5 T cell receptor beta chains listed below, sequenced in a study of radiation and T cells in renal cell carcinoma. Treatment given: treatment-naive control, cytoreductive nephrectomy. Data came from immunoSEQ multiplex PCR; TCRdb stores just in-frame clones and leaves some out. The table has more than 10,000 clones, about 71% seen once. The specimen was tumor tissue, collected from a patient whose treatment was nephrectomy without radiotherapy. The receptors stem from a woman at least 80 years old with renal cell carcinoma.

The chain carries TRBV7-9 and TRBJ1-2; D not certain. This CDR3 comprises 12 residues. V lost 1 base and J 10 bases, leaving 10 bases between the germline ends. In germline, CDR1 is SEHNR, CDR2 FQNEAQ (reference sequence). This chain's CDR3 is CASSLGPLFYTF. CDR3 nucleotides: TGTGCCAGCAGCTTAGGGCCCCTTTTCTACACCTTC.

The V gene is TRBV5-4, the J gene TRBJ1-2, with D perhaps TRBD1 (5 bases). V was clipped by 3 bases and J by 8 bases, with 11 bases between them. This CDR3 is 12 amino acids long. Germline loops: CDR1 SGHNT, CDR2 YYREEE (reference sequence). In nucleotides, the CDR3 is TGTGCCAGCAGCTCATGGGGGGACGGCTACACCTTC. Translation: CASSSWGDGYTF.

The chain combines TRBV19 with TRBJ1-5; D unclear. V lost 1 base and J 5 bases, leaving 3 bases between the germline ends. The CDR3 has 12 residues. Looked up from germline, CDR1 is LNHDA and CDR2 is SQIVND (reference sequence). The CDR3 coding sequence is TGTGCCAGTAGTATAGTTCATCAGCCCCAGCATTTT. Protein: CASSIVHQPQHF.

This chain connects TRBV27 to TRBJ1-4, with 7 bases matching TRBD1. Germline V gene lookup returns CDR1 MNHEY and CDR2 SMNVEV (reference sequence). The CDR3 is made up of 14 amino acids. The V and J ends lost 5 bases and 7 bases, in that order; junction bases with no gene match: 7. The DNA for the CDR3 is TGTGCCAGCAGTGCGACAGGGAATAGTGAAAAACTGTTTTTT. Amino acid sequence: CASSATGNSEKLFF.

The chain combines TRBV6-5 with TRBJ2-3, with TRBD1 as a possible D gene (6 bases). Deletions cut 6 bases from V and 4 bases from J, with 14 bases between. CDR3 length equals 14 residues. Germline V gene data show CDR1 as MNHEY and CDR2 as SVGAGI. The CDR3 coding sequence is TGTGCCAGCAGCCGAACAGGGTTTGCAGATACGCAGTATTTT. The encoded protein is CASSRTGFADTQYF.